These 18 T cell receptor beta chains came from one sample sequenced in a study of Graves' ophthalmopathy and Graves' hyperthyroidism. Amplification from RNA transcripts yielded the TCR beta CDR3 regions. First-round RT-PCR relied on HTBI primers, and a second-round multiplex PCR came next. A single record per CDR3 protein comes from TCRdb applying MiXCR to the multiplex PCR reads. The table lists 200,000 to 300,000 distinct CDR3 sequences, around 42% of them singletons. Source material: peripheral blood. These receptors all stem from an adult man with Graves' ophthalmopathy.

The sample holds many counts of this clonotype. The rearrangement joins TRBV24-1 to TRBJ2-5, with D possibly being TRBD1 or TRBD2 (5 bases each). The CDR3 sequence is 14 residues long. Germline V CDR1 and CDR2: KGHDR, SFDVKD. Trimming stripped 4 bases from V and 1 base from J, with 9 bases between. CDR3 sequence reads: CATSEGDGQETQYF. In nucleotides, the CDR3 is TGTGCCACCAGTGAGGGGGACGGCCAAGAGACCCAGTACTTC.

The V and J genes are TRBV11-2 and TRBJ2-2, with TRBD1 matching 9 bases. The ends lost 4 bases at V and 0 bases at J; junction bases unmatched: 0. This CDR3 contains 15 residues. The germline gives CDR1 SGHAT, CDR2 FQNNGV. The CDR3 is CASSWTGANTGELFF. CDR3 nucleotide sequence: TGTGCCAGCAGCTGGACAGGGGCGAACACCGGGGAGCTGTTTTTT.

This clonotype was counted a single time. The CDR3 protein is CASSSNPGHLYGYTF. The CDR3 DNA sequence: TGTGCCAGCAGCAGCAACCCGGGACACCTCTATGGCTACACCTTC. This sequence joins TRBV5-6 and TRBJ1-2, with D possibly being TRBD1 (6 bases). V dropped 4 bases and J dropped 4 bases, with 17 bases sitting between them. This CDR3 is built from 15 residues. The germline V gene encodes CDR1 SGHDT and CDR2 YYEEEE.

The chain carries TRBV4-1 and TRBJ1-2; D may be TRBD1 (5 bases). Germline CDR1 reads MGHRA; CDR2 reads YSYEKL. V was shortened by 6 bases and J by 2 bases, with 16 bases between the two germline ends. The CDR3 is made up of 15 amino acids. DNA for the CDR3: TGCGCCAGCAGTGACACCGGGACGGCAAACTATGGCTACACCTTC. It translates to CASSDTGTANYGYTF.

A word on this clonotype: A much larger clone lies one base from this, so it may be a read error. This chain links TRBV10-3 with TRBJ2-7; no reliable D call. Per the germline V gene, CDR1 is ENHRY and CDR2 is SYGVKD. The CDR3 has 14 amino acids. The V gene lost 0 bases and the J gene lost 3 bases, with 9 bases spanning the gap. The CDR3 nucleotides are TGTGCCATCAGTGAGTCATCCGCGGTCTACGAGCAGTACTTC. Protein product: CAISESSAVYEQYF.

This chain links TRBV19 with TRBJ1-5, with TRBD1 matching over 7 bases. Germline CDR1 reads LNHDA; CDR2 reads SQIVND (reference sequence). This CDR3 has 14 residues. Unmatched junction bases numbered 8, after V lost 5 bases and J lost 7 bases. In nucleotides, the CDR3 is TGTGCCAGTAGTCCCCGACAGGGAACGCAGCCCCAGCATTTT. As protein: CASSPRQGTQPQHF.

About this clonotype: This may stem from a read error, because a much larger clone lies one nucleotide away. The rearrangement joins TRBV9 to TRBJ1-2; unclear D gene. Trimming removed 4 bases from V and 1 base from J, with 14 bases in between. The CDR3 consists of 15 residues. Germline V CDR1 and CDR2: SGDLS, YYNGEE. CDR3 sequence: CASSLGQRFNYGYTF. In nucleotides, the CDR3 is TGTGCCAGCAGCCTAGGGCAACGGTTTAACTATGGCTACACCTTC.

Concerning this clonotype itself: Here the CDR3 omits its conserved ending phenylalanine or tryptophan, so a read error is the likely source. J is TRBJ1-5 and V is TRBV24-1; D is unclear. Trimming stripped 2 bases from V and 11 bases from J, with 9 bases between. Germline V lookup: CDR1 KGHDR, CDR2 SFDVKD. The CDR3 extends over 12 amino acids. The CDR3 loop is CATSDSRWSQHS. The CDR3 coding sequence is TGTGCCACCAGTGATTCCCGTTGGTCCCAGCATTCT.

CDR3 coding DNA: TGTGCCAGCAGCGTTGGCAGGGGGAAGGAGACCCAGTACTTC. Protein sequence: CASSVGRGKETQYF. The chain employs TRBV2 and TRBJ2-5, with 7 bases aligning to TRBD1. Germline assignment: CDR1 SNHLY and CDR2 FYNNEI. The V and J ends lost 6 bases and 5 bases, in that order; junction bases with no gene match: 9. The CDR3 spans 14 residues.

V usage is TRBV10-3 and J usage is TRBJ1-2; 10 bases are a match to TRBD1. V dropped 4 bases and J dropped 8; count of bases not matched to a gene: 10. The CDR3 consists of 15 residues. Germline CDR1 reads ENHRY; CDR2 reads SYGVKD. This CDR3 reads CAISGPGTGAGGYTF. The CDR3 DNA is TGTGCCATCAGTGGCCCCGGGACAGGGGCTGGGGGCTACACCTTC.

The genes are TRBV7-2 and TRBJ2-2; 9 nucleotides agree with TRBD2. Per germline, CDR1 SGHTA and CDR2 FQGNSA. The CDR3 runs to 15 residues. Trimming took 2 bases from V and 6 from J; bases not matched to a gene: 4. The CDR3 is CASSLMLAGSGELFF. The CDR3 coding sequence is TGTGCCAGCAGCTTAATGCTAGCGGGATCCGGGGAGCTGTTTTTT. The variable domain in full, with the rest retrieved from reference TRBV7-2 and TRBJ2-2, is GAGVSQSPSNKVTEKGKDVELRCDPISGHTALYWYRQSLGQGLEFLIYFQGNSAPDKSGLPSDRFSAERTGGSVSTLTIQRTQQEDSAVYLCASSLMLAGSGELFFGEGSRLTVL.

This chain links TRBV4-2 with TRBJ2-2; D remains unclear. V was trimmed by 1 base and J by 8 bases, leaving 5 bases between them. This CDR3 comprises 12 residues. CDR1 is LGHNA and CDR2 is YNFKEQ in the germline V gene. This CDR3 is CASSQGGGELFF. CDR3 nucleotide sequence: TGTGCCAGCAGCCAAGGAGGTGGGGAGCTGTTTTTT.

The rearrangement links TRBV5-4 to TRBJ2-5, with D perhaps matching TRBD1 (7 bases). The V end was cut by 4 bases, the J end by 3 bases, with 16 bases between. Germline CDR1 is SGHNT and CDR2 is YYREEE (reference sequence). CDR3 size: 15 residues. The CDR3 spells CASSLGGDSEETQYF. The CDR3 bases are TGTGCCAGCAGCCTTGGAGGGGACAGCGAAGAGACCCAGTACTTC.

There are a few counts of this clonotype. The rearrangement uses TRBV7-8 and TRBJ2-5; 9 bases are a match to TRBD2. The CDR3 loop spans 19 amino acids. The J segment lost 2 bases and the V segment lost 1 base, leaving 14 bases of the junction unmatched. The germline gives CDR1 SGHVS, CDR2 FQNEAQ. CDR3 sequence reads: CASSLVREGRRSRQETQYF. CDR3 nucleotide sequence: TGTGCCAGCAGCTTAGTGCGGGAGGGCCGAAGGAGCCGACAAGAGACCCAGTACTTC. Filled out from reference TRBV7-8 and TRBJ2-5, the complete variable domain reads GAGVSQSPRYKVAKRGQDVALRCDPISGHVSLFWYQQALGQGPEFLTYFQNEAQLDKSGLPSDRFFAERPEGSVSTLKIQRTQQEDSAVYLCASSLVREGRRSRQETQYFGPGTRLLVL.

The chain employs TRBV20-1 and TRBJ2-3; no definite D call. Germline lookup yields CDR1 DFQATT and CDR2 SNEGSKA (reference sequence). Deletions cut 0 bases from V and 1 base from J, with 5 bases between. The CDR3 extends over 13 amino acids. The CDR3 DNA sequence: TGCAGTGCTAGAGATCTCCGCACAGATACGCAGTATTTT. Amino acids: CSARDLRTDTQYF.

V is TRBV12-3 or TRBV12-4 and J is TRBJ1-5; D is perhaps TRBD1 (6 bases). This CDR3 has 13 residues. The V and J ends lost 6 bases and 6 bases respectively, with 12 bases between them. The CDR3 here is CASSIQGAQPQHF. CDR3 coding DNA: TGTGCCAGCAGCATACAGGGAGCTCAGCCCCAGCATTTT.

Only a few counts were recorded for this clonotype. The chain carries TRBV19 and TRBJ1-5; D gene uncertain. This CDR3 has 13 residues. CDR1 and CDR2 from the germline V gene are LNHDA and SQIVND (reference sequence). Trimming took off 5 bases at V and 0 bases at J, with 5 bases between the two ends. The CDR3 is CASSEVSNQPQHF. The CDR3, as DNA: TGTGCCAGTAGTGAAGTTAGCAATCAGCCCCAGCATTTT.

The V call is TRBV12-5, the J call TRBJ2-6; D is uncertain. V was pared by 7 bases and J by 0 bases, with 4 bases between. The CDR3 covers 13 residues. Germline V gene data show CDR1 as LGHNT and CDR2 as FRNRAP. The CDR3 reads CASAHSGANVLTF. The CDR3 region has the DNA TGTGCTAGTGCCCACTCTGGGGCCAACGTCCTGACTTTC.